This T cell receptor beta chain appears in the sequencing data of a study of blood T cell repertoires in COVID-19. Whole-study context: Some COVID-19 samples were acute and others convalescent; all came from the United States, Italy and Spain. Nucleic acid was either cDNA or gDNA, and it came from T cells, B-cell-depleted T cells, or PBMCs.

Germline CDR1 SGHRS, CDR2 YFSETQ. The CDR3 totals 14 residues. Deletions cut 0 bases from V and 0 bases from J, with 6 bases between. Original processing notes: For nucleated cells, counts were estimated from reference gene primer amplification. The method was immunoSEQ multiplex PCR; TCRdb's version includes in-frame clones alone and lacks a portion of them. Clone size and the V and J calls come from that table; the DNA yielded D and trimming. The sample contains about 350,000 clones, approximately 86% of which appear only once. Source material: peripheral blood. The chain couples TRBV5-1 to TRBJ1-2; D remains ambiguous. The source is a woman aged 55 to 70 with COVID-19, enrolled during active disease. As DNA, the CDR3 is TGCGCCAGCAGCTTGGGGCTCACTAACTATGGCTACACCTTC. Its translation is CASSLGLTNYGYTF.